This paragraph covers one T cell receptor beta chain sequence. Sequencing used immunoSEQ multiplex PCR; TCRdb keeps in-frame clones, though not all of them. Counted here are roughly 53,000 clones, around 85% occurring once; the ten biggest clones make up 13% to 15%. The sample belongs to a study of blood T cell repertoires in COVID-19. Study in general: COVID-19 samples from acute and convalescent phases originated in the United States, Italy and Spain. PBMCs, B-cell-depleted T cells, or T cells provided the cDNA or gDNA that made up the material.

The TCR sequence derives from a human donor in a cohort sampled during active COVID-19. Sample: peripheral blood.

In DNA form, the CDR3 reads TGTGCCAGCGGCGGGCGCCTAAACACTGAAGCTTTCTTT. The encoded protein is CASGGRLNTEAFF. This chain joins TRBV6-5 and TRBJ1-1; D gene uncertain. Germline V gene data show CDR1 as MNHEY and CDR2 as SVGAGI. The CDR3 sequence is 13 residues long. Trimming removed 8 bases from V and 2 bases from J, with 12 bases in between.